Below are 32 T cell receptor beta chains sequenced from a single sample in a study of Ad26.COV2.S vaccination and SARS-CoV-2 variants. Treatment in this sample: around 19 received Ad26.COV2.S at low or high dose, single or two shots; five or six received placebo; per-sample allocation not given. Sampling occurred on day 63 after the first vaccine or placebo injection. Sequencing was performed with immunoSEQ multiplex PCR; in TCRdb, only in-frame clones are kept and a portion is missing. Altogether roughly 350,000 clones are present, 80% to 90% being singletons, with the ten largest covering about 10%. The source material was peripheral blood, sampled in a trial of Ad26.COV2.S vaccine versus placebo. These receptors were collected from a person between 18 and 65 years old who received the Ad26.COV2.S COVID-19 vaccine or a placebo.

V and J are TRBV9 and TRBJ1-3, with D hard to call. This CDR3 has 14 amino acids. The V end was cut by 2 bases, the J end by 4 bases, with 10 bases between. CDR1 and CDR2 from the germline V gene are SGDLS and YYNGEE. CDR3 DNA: TGTGCCAGCAGCGTGGGTGACCCGGGAAACACCATATATTTT. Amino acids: CASSVGDPGNTIYF.

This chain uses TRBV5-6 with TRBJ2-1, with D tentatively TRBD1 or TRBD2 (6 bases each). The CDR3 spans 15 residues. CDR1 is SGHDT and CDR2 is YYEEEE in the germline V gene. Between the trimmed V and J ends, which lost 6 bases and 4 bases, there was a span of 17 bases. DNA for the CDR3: TGTGCCAGCAACACGGAGGGGGGTCCTTACAATGAGCAGTTCTTC. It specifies CASNTEGGPYNEQFF.

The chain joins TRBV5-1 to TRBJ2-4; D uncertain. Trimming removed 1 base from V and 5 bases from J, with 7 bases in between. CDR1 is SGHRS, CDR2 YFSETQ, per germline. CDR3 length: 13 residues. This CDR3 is CASSLRFENIQYF. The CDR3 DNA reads TGCGCCAGCAGCTTGAGGTTTGAAAACATTCAGTACTTC.

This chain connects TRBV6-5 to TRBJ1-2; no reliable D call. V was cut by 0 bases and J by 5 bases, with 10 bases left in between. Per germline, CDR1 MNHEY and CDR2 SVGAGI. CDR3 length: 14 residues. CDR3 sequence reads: CASSYSKRDYGYTF. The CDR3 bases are TGTGCCAGCAGTTACTCGAAAAGGGATTATGGCTACACCTTC.

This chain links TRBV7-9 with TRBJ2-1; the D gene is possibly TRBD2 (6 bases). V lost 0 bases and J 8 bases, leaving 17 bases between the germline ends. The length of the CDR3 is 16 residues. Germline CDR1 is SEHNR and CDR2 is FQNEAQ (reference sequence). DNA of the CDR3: TGTGCCAGCAGCTTAGCGACGGGACTTAGGGCCCATGAGCAGTTCTTC. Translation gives CASSLATGLRAHEQFF.

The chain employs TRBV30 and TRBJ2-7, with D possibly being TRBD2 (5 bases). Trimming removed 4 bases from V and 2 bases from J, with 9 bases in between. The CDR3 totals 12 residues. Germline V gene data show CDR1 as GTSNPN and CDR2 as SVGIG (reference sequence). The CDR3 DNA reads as TGTGCCTGGACCGCGGGCCCCTACGAGCAGTACTTC. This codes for CAWTAGPYEQYF.

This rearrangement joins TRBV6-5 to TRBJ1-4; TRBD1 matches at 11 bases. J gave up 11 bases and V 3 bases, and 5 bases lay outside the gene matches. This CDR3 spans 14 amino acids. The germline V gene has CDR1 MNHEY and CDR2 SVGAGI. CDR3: CASSYGTGGSKLFF. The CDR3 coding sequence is TGTGCCAGCAGTTATGGGACAGGGGGGTCGAAACTGTTTTTT.

The CDR3 bases are TGTGCCATCAGTGGCCAGGGGTCCAGCTCCTACGAGCAGTACTTC. The encoded protein is CAISGQGSSSYEQYF. The chain joins TRBV10-3 to TRBJ2-7; TRBD1 is a possible D gene (6 bases). This CDR3 is 15 amino acids long. Looked up from germline, CDR1 is ENHRY and CDR2 is SYGVKD. With 4 bases removed from V and 0 bases from J, the gap between germline ends came to 13 bases.

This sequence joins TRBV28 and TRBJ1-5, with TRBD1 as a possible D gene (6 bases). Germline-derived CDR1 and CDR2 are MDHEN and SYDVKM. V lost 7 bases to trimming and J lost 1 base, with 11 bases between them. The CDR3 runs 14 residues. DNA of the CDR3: TGTGCCAGCAACAGGGCGTTAAGCAATCAGCCCCAGCATTTT. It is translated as CASNRALSNQPQHF.

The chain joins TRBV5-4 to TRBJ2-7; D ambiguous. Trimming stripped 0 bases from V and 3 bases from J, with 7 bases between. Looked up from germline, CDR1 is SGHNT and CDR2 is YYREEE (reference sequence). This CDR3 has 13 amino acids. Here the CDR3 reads CASSLALDYEQYF. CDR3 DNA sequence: TGTGCCAGCAGCTTGGCCTTGGACTACGAGCAGTACTTC. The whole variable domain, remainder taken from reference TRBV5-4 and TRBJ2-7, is ETGVTQSPTHLIKTRGQQVTLRCSSQSGHNTVSWYQQALGQGPQFIFQYYREEENGRGNFPPRFSGLQFPNYSSELNVNALELDDSALYLCASSLALDYEQYFGPGTRLTVT.

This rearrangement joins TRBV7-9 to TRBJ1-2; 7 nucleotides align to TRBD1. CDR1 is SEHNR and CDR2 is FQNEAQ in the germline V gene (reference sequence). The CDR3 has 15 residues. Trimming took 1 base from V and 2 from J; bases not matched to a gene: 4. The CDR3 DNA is TGTGCCAGCAGCTTAGGGTTGGGACAGAACTATGGCTACACCTTC. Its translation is CASSLGLGQNYGYTF.

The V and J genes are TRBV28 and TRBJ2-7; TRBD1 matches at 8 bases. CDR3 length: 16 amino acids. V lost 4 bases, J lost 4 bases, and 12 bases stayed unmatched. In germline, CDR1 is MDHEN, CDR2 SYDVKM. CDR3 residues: CASSSPNTGGRYEQYF. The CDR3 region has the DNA TGTGCCAGCAGTTCCCCAAACACAGGGGGAAGGTACGAGCAGTACTTC.

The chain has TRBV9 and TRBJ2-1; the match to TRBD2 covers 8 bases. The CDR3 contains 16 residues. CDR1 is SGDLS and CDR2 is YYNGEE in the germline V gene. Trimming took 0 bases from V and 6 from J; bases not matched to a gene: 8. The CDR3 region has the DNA TGTGCCAGCAGCGTAGCCGCGGGGGGCAATAGCAATGAGCAGTTCTTC. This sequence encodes CASSVAAGGNSNEQFF.

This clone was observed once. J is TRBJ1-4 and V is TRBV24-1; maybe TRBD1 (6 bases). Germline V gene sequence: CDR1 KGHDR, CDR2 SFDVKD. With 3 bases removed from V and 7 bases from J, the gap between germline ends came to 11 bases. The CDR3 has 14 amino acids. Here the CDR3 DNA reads TGTGCCACCAGTGATGCGGGGGCCGCTGAAAAACTGTTTTTT. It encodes CATSDAGAAEKLFF.

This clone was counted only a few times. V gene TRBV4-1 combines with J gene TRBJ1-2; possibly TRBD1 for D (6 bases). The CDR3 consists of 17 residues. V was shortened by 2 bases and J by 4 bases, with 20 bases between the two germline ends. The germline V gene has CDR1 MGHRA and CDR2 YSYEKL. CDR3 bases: TGCGCCAGCAGCCAATCGGGAGTTCGGGGGCGCGGCTATGGCTACACCTTC. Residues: CASSQSGVRGRGYGYTF.

CDR3 sequence: CASRAGTRERTQYF. The DNA for the CDR3 is TGTGCCAGTAGAGCCGGGACAAGAGAGCGTACGCAGTATTTT. The rearrangement uses TRBV19 and TRBJ2-3; D is possibly TRBD1 (6 bases). This CDR3 has 14 residues. V gave up 6 bases and J gave up 8 bases, with 18 bases separating them. The germline CDR1 and CDR2 sequences are LNHDA and SQIVND (reference sequence). Based on the CDR3 plus reference TRBV19 and TRBJ2-3, the full variable domain is DGGITQSPKYLFRKEGQNVTLSCEQNLNHDAMYWYRQDPGQGLRLIYYSQIVNDFQKGDIAEGYSVSREKKESFPLTVTSAQKNPTAFYLCASRAGTRERTQYFGPGTRLTVL.

CDR3 nucleotides: TGTGCCAGCAGCCACATGGCGACAGGGGACACTGAAGCTTTCTTT. Translation: CASSHMATGDTEAFF. The chain employs TRBV6-5 and TRBJ1-1; 8 bases align to TRBD1. The germline CDR1 and CDR2 sequences are MNHEY and SVGAGI. With V trimmed by 6 bases and J by 3 bases, 9 bases remained unmatched. This CDR3 has 15 residues.

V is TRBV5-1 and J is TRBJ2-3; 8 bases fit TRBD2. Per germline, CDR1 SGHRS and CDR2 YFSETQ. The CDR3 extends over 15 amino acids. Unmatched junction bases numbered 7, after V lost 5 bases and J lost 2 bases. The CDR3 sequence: CASRTGTSHTDTQYF. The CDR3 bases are TGCGCCAGCAGGACCGGGACTAGTCACACAGATACGCAGTATTTT.

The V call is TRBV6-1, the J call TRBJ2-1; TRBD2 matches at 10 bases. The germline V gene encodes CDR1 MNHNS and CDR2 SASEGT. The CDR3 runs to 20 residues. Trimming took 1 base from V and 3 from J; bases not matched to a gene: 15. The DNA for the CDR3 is TGTGCCAGCAGTGAAGTGGGCACACGGACTAGCGGCAACTACTACAATGAGCAGTTCTTC. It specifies CASSEVGTRTSGNYYNEQFF.

CDR3 in amino acids: CASSGGQVTGELFF. CDR3 sequence (DNA): TGTGCCAGCAGCGGTGGACAGGTCACCGGGGAGCTGTTTTTT. The chain employs TRBV7-9 and TRBJ2-2; TRBD1 matches at 7 bases. V trimming: 5 bases; J trimming: 4 bases; junction bases outside the gene matches: 4. Germline values: CDR1 SEHNR, CDR2 FQNEAQ (reference sequence). The CDR3 runs 14 residues.

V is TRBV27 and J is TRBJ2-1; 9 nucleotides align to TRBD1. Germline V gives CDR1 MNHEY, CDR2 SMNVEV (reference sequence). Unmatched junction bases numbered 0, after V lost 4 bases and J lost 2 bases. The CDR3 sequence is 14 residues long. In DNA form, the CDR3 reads TGTGCCAGCAGTTGGGACAGGGCCTACAATGAGCAGTTCTTC. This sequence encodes CASSWDRAYNEQFF.

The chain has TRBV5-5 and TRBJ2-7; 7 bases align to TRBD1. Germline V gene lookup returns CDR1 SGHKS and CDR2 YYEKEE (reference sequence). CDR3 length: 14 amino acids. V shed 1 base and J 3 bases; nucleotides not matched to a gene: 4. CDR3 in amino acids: CASSLPGGVYEQYF. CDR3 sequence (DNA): TGTGCCAGCAGCTTGCCAGGGGGTGTCTACGAGCAGTACTTC.

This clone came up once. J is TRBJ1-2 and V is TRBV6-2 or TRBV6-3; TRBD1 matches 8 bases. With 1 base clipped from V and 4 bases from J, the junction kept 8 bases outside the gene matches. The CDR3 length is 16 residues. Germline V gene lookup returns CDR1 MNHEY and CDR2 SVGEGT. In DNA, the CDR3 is TGTGCCAGCAGTTACTTCTCGGCAGGGGGCACCTATGGCTACACCTTC. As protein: CASSYFSAGGTYGYTF.

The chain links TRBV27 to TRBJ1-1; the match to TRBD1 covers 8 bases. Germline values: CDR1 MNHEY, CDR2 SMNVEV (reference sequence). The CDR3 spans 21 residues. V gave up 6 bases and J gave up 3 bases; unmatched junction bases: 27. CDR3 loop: CASSLTSPGTGLPFVYTEAFF. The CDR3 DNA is TGTGCCAGCAGCCTTACCTCTCCCGGGACAGGTCTACCCTTCGTGTACACTGAAGCTTTCTTT.

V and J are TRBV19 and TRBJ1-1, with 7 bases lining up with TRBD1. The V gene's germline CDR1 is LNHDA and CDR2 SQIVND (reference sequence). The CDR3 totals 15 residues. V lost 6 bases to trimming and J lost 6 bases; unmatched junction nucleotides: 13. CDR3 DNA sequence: TGTGCCAGTAGCAACCCTGACAGGGTTAACCCTGAAGCTTTCTTT. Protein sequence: CASSNPDRVNPEAFF. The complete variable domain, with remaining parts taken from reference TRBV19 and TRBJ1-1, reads DGGITQSPKYLFRKEGQNVTLSCEQNLNHDAMYWYRQDPGQGLRLIYYSQIVNDFQKGDIAEGYSVSREKKESFPLTVTSAQKNPTAFYLCASSNPDRVNPEAFFGQGTRLTVV.

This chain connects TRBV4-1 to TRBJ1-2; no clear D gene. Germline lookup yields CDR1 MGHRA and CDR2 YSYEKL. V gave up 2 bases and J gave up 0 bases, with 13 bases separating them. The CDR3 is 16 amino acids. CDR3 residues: CASSQPPQFPNYGYTF. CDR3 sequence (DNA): TGCGCCAGCAGCCAACCCCCGCAGTTCCCTAACTATGGCTACACCTTC.

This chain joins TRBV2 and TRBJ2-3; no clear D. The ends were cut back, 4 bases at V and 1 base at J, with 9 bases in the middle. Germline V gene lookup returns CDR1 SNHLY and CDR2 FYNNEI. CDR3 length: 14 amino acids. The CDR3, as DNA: TGTGCCAGCAGTGTTCAGATACGCACAGATACGCAGTATTTT. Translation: CASSVQIRTDTQYF. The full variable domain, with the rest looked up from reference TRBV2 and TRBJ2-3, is EPEVTQTPSHQVTQMGQEVILRCVPISNHLYFYWYRQILGQKVEFLVSFYNNEISEKSEIFDDQFSVERPDGSNFTLKIRSTKLEDSAMYFCASSVQIRTDTQYFGPGTRLTVL.

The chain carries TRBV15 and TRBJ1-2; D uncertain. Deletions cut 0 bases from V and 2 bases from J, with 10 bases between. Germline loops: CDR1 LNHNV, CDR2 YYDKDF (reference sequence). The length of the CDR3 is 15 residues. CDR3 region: CATSRDRAANYGYTF. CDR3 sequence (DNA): TGTGCCACCAGCAGAGATAGGGCAGCCAACTATGGCTACACCTTC.

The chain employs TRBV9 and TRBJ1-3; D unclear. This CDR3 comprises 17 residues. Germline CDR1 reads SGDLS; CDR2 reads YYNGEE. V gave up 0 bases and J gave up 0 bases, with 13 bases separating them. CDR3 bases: TGTGCCAGCAGCGTAGATTATGGGAGCTCCTCTGGAAACACCATATATTTT. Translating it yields CASSVDYGSSSGNTIYF.

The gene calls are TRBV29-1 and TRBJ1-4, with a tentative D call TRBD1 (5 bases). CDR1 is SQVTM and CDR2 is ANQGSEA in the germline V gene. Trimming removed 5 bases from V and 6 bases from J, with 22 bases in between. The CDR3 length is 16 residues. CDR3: CSVHLRDPIGDEKLFF. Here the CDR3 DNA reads TGCAGCGTTCATCTCCGGGACCCCATCGGTGATGAAAAACTGTTTTTT.

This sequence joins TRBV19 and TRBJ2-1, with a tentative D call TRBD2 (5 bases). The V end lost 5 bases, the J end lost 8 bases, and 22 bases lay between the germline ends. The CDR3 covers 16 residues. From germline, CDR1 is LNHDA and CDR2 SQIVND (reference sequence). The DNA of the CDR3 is TGTGCCAGTAGTTCGCACAGCGGAGCGGCTGAGGATGAGCAGTTCTTC. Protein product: CASSSHSGAAEDEQFF.

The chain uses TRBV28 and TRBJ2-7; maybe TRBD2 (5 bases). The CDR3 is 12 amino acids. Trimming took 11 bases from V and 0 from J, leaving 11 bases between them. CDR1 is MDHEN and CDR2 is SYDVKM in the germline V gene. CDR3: CAEPGVSYEQYF. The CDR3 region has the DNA TGTGCCGAACCCGGGGTCTCCTACGAGCAGTACTTC. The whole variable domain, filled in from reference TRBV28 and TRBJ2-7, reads DVKVTQSSRYLVKRTGEKVFLECVQDMDHENMFWYRQDPGLGLRLIYFSYDVKMKEKGDIPEGYSVSREKKERFSLILESASTNQTSMYLCAEPGVSYEQYFGPGTRLTVT.